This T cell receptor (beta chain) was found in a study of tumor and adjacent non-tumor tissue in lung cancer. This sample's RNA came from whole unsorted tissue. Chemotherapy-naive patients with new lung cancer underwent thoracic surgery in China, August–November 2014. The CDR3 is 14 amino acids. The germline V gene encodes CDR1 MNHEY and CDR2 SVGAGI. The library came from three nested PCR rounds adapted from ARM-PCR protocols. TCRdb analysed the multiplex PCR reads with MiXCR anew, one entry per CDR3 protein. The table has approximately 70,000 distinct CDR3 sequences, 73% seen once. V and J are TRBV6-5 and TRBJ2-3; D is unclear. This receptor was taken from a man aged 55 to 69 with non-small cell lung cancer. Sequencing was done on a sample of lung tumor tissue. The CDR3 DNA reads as TGTGTCACCCGACGGATTTCTGGCACAGATACGCAGTATTTT. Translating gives CVTRRISGTDTQYF.